One T cell receptor beta chain is described in this entry. Its specificity is unknown. The V gene's germline CDR1 is MNHEY and CDR2 SVGAGI. There are 14 residues in the CDR3. Trimming stripped 2 bases from V and 4 bases from J, with 10 bases between. TCRdb's table, derived via immunoSEQ multiplex PCR, lists solely in-frame clones and lacks some. In the table there are tens of thousands of clones, around 83% of which are singletons. This sample was included in a study of OX40 agonist ivuxolimab in advanced cancers. Study-wide results and caveats: Expanded clones were, on average, more numerous in CD8+ T cells than in CD4+.

The chain combines TRBV6-5 with TRBJ2-3, with TRBD1 as a possible D gene (6 bases). Sequences were derived from CD4+ or CD8+ T cells sorted from blood, sampled in a trial of the OX40 agonist ivuxolimab. The source is an adult with an advanced solid tumor such as melanoma, head and neck, liver or kidney cancer. The CDR3 coding sequence is TGTGCCAGCAGTTACACTAACAGGGCAGATACGCAGTATTTT. This codes for CASSYTNRADTQYF.